A selection of T cell receptor beta chains follows, all from one sample in a study of blood T cell repertoires in COVID-19. The method was immunoSEQ multiplex PCR; TCRdb's version includes in-frame clones alone and lacks a portion of them. This sample has hundreds of thousands of clones, with 85% to 90% found just once. Sequenced sample: PBMCs or T cells enriched from blood (not recorded which). Every receptor here comes from a man younger than 40 who had recovered from COVID-19. Both conserved end residues are part of each CDR3. D genes are given only for firm matches. Rows may omit the clone size; those that give it use once, few, many or a size class.

.,TRBV4-3,.,TRBJ2-7,TGCGCCAGCAGCCAAGATCGTTACGAGCAGTACTTC,CASSQDRYEQYF
.,TRBV7-9,.,TRBJ1-6,TGTGCCAGCAGCTACATTACGAATTCACCCCTCCACTTT,CASSYITNSPLHF
.,TRBV6-2/TRBV6-3,TRBD2,TRBJ2-5,TGTGCCAGCAGTTACGTTAGCGGGAGGGAGACCCAGTACTTC,CASSYVSGRETQYF
.,TRBV27,TRBD2,TRBJ2-7,TGTGCCAGCAAGGAGTTTTCTAGCGGTGCCGTAAATTTCTACGAGCAGTACTTC,CASKEFSSGAVNFYEQYF
.,TRBV15,TRBD1,TRBJ1-3,TGTGCCACCTCATACAAACGTGGAGGGGGCGCAAGGACTGGAAACACCATATATTTT,CATSYKRGGGARTGNTIYF
.,TRBV9,TRBD2,TRBJ2-2,TGTGCCAGCAGCGTAGCGGGGGGTATAGACACCGGGGAGCTGTTTTTT,CASSVAGGIDTGELFF
.,TRBV3-1/TRBV3-2,.,TRBJ1-1,TGTGCCAGCAGCCAAGCCGGTGAAGCTTTCTTT,CASSQAGEAFF
.,TRBV9,TRBD2,TRBJ2-3,TGTGCCAGCACACCGCGGGGGGTAATCGCAGATACGCAGTATTTT,CASTPRGVIADTQYF
.,TRBV5-1,.,TRBJ2-7,TGCGCCAGCAGCTTGGCCGGTTCCGGCTCCTACGAGCAGTACTTC,CASSLAGSGSYEQYF
.,TRBV30,TRBD2,TRBJ2-2,TGTGCCTGGATTGGGACTAGCGGGGGAGAGAACACCGGGGAGCTGTTTTTT,CAWIGTSGGENTGELFF
few,TRBV7-9,TRBD1,TRBJ1-4,TGTGCCAGCAGCCGCCCCGGGACAGGGTTTGAAAAACTGTTTTTT,CASSRPGTGFEKLFF
.,TRBV10-3,TRBD1,TRBJ1-1,TGTGCCATCTCGCGAGGCCGGGACAGGAACACTGAAGCTTTCTTT,CAISRGRDRNTEAFF
.,TRBV4-1,.,TRBJ2-2,TGCGCCAGCAGCCAAGTTAGCGCCGGGGAGCTGTTTTTT,CASSQVSAGELFF
.,TRBV19,.,TRBJ1-2,TGTGCCAGTAGTAACCGATGGAGGGAGGAAGACACCTTC,CASSNRWREEDTF
.,TRBV6-5,TRBD1,TRBJ1-2,TGTGCCAGCAGACCGGGACAGGGGGCGAACTATGGCTACACCTTC,CASRPGQGANYGYTF
.,TRBV9,TRBD2,TRBJ2-1,TGTGCCAGCAGCGTAGCAAGCGGGAGCCCCCTGGGGTACAATGAGCAGTTCTTC,CASSVASGSPLGYNEQFF
.,TRBV7-8,TRBD1,TRBJ1-5,TGTGCCAGCAGCTTAGAGGGGACAGCAAATCAGCCCCAGCATTTT,CASSLEGTANQPQHF
.,TRBV15,.,TRBJ2-1,TGTGCCACCAGCAGGGGCCGACTAGTCTCCTACAATGAGCAGTTCTTC,CATSRGRLVSYNEQFF
.,TRBV6-5,.,TRBJ1-2,TGTGCCAGCAGTCCACGGGGTGTCTATGGCTACACCTTC,CASSPRGVYGYTF
.,TRBV24-1,.,TRBJ2-2,TGTGCCACCAGTGATTGGGAGAGAAACACCGGGGAGCTGTTTTTT,CATSDWERNTGELFF